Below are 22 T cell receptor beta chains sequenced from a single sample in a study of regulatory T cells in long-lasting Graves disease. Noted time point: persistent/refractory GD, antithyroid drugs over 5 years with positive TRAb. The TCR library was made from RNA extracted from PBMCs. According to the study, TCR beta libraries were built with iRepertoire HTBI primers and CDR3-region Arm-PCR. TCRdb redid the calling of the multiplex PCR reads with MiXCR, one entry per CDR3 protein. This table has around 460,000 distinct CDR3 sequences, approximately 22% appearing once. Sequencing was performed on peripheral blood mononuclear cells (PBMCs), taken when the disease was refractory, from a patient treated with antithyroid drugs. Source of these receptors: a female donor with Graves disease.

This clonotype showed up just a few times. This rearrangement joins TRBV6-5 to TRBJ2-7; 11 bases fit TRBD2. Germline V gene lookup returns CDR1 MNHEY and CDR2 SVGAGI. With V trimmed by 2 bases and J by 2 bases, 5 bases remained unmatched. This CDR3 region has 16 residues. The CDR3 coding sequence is TGTGCCAGCAGTTACCCGCCTAGCGGGGGGCCCTACGAGCAGTACTTC. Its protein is CASSYPPSGGPYEQYF.

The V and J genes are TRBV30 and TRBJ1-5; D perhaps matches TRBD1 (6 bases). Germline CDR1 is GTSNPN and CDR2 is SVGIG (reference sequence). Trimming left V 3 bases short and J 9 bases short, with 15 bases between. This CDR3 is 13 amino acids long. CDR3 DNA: TGTGCCTGGAGGCGGCGGCTAGGGGGGCCCCAGCATTTT. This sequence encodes CAWRRRLGGPQHF.

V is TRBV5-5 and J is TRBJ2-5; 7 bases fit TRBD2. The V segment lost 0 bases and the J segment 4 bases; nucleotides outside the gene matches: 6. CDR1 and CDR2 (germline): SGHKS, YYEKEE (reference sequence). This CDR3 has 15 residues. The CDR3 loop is CASSLGPGRGETQYF. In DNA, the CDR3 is TGTGCCAGCAGCTTGGGCCCGGGGAGGGGAGAGACCCAGTACTTC. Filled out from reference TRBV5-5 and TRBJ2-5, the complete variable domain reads DAGVTQSPTHLIKTRGQQVTLRCSPISGHKSVSWYQQVLGQGPQFIFQYYEKEERGRGNFPDRFSARQFPNYSSELNVNALLLGDSALYLCASSLGPGRGETQYFGPGTRLLVL.

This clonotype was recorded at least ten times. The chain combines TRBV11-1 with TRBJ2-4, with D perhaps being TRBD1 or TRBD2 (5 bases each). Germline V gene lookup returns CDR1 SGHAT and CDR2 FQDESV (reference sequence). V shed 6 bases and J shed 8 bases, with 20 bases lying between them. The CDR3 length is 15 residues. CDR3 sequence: CASSRSGIPTDIQYF. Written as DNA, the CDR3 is TGTGCCAGCAGTCGTTCCGGGATCCCGACAGACATTCAGTACTTC.

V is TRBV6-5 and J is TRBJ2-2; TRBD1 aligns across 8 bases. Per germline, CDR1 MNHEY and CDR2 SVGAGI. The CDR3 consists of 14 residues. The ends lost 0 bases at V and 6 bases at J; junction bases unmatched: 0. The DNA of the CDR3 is TGTGCCAGCAGTTACTCGACAGGGGCCGGGGAGCTGTTTTTT. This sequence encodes CASSYSTGAGELFF.

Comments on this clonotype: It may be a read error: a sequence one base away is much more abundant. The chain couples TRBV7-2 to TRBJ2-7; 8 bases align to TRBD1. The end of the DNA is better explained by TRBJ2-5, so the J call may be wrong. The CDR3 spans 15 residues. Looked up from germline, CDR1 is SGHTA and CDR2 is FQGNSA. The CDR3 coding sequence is TGTGCCGGCAGCTTAAGTCCAGGGGGCATGGAGACCCAGTACTTC. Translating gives CAGSLSPGGMETQYF.

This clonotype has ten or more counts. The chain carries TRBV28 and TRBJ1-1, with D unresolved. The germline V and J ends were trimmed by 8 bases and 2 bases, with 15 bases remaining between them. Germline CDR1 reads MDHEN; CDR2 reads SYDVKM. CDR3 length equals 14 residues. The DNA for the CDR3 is TGTGCCAGCCTTTCCCGACGGTTAAACACTGAAGCTTTCTTT. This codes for CASLSRRLNTEAFF.

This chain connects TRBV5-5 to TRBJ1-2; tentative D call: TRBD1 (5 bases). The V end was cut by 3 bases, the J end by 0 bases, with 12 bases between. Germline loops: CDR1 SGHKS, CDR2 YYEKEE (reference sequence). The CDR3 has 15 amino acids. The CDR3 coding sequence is TGTGCCAGCAGCTCCCGGGGCACCGCTAACTATGGCTACACCTTC. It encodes CASSSRGTANYGYTF.

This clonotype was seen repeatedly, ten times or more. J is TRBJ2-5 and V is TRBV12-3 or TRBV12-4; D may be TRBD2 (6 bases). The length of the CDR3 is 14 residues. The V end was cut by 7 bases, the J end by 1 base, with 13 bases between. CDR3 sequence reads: CASTLTSSQETQYF. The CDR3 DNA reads TGTGCCAGCACCTTGACTAGTTCCCAAGAGACCCAGTACTTC.

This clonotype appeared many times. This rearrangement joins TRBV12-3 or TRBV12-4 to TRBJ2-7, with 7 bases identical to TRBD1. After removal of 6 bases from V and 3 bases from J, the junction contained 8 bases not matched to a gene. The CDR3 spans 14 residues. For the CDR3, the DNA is TGTGCCAGCAGCTGGGACAGTAGTAACTACGAGCAGTACTTC. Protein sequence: CASSWDSSNYEQYF.

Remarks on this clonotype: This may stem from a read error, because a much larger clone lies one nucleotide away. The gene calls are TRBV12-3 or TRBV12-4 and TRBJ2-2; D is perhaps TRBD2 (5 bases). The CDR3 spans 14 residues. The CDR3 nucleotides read TGTGCCAGCATTCCCGATTGGAACACCGGGGAGCTGCTTTTT. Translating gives CASIPDWNTGELLF.

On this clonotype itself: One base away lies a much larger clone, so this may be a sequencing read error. The CDR3 nucleotides are TGTGCCAGCAGTTACACACCGGGACGCGGGCCCTACGAGCAGTACTTC. Translation: CASSYTPGRGPYEQYF. The chain has TRBV6-9 and TRBJ2-7, with D perhaps given as TRBD1 or TRBD2 (5 bases each). The germline CDR1 and CDR2 sequences are MNHGY and SVAAGI. The CDR3 length is 16 residues. With 3 bases removed from V and 2 bases from J, the gap between germline ends came to 17 bases.

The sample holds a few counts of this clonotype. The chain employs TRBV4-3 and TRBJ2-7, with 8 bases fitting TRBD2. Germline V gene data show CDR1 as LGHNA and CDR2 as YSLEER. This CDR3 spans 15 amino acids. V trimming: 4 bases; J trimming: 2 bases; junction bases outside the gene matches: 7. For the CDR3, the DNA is TGCGCCAGCAGCCTATTAGCGGGGAAAGCCTACGAGCAGTACTTC. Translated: CASSLLAGKAYEQYF.

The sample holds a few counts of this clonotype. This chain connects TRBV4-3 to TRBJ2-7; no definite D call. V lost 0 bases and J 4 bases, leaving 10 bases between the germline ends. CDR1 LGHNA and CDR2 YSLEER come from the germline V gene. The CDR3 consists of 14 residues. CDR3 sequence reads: CASSQDLWVYEQYF. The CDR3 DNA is TGCGCCAGCAGCCAAGATCTATGGGTGTACGAGCAGTACTTC.

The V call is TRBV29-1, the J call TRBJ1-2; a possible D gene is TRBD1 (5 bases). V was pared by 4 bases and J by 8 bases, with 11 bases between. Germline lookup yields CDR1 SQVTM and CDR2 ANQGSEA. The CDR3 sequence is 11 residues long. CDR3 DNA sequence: TGCAGCGTTGCCGCTGAGGGGGGCTACACCTTC. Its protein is CSVAAEGGYTF.

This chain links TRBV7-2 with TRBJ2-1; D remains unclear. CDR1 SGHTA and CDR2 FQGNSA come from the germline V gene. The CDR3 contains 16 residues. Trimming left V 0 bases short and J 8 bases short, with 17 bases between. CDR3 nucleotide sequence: TGTGCCAGCAGCTTAGCGCTCAAGGTTAGACGAGATGAGCAGTTCTTC. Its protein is CASSLALKVRRDEQFF.

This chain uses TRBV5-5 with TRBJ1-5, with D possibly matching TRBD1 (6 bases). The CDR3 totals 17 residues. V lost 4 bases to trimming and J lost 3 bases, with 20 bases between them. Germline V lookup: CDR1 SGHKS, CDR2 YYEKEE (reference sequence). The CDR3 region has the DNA TGTGCCAGCAGCCTCCATGGGGGGCAGGGCTTCAATCAGCCCCAGCATTTT. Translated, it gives CASSLHGGQGFNQPQHF. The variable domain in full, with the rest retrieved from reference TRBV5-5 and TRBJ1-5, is DAGVTQSPTHLIKTRGQQVTLRCSPISGHKSVSWYQQVLGQGPQFIFQYYEKEERGRGNFPDRFSARQFPNYSSELNVNALLLGDSALYLCASSLHGGQGFNQPQHFGDGTRLSIL.

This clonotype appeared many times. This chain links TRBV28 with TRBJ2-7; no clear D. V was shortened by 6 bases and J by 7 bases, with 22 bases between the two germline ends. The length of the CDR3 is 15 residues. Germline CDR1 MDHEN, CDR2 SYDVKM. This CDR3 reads CASRPYYPTPWEQYF. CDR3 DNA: TGTGCCAGCAGGCCCTACTATCCAACCCCTTGGGAGCAGTACTTC.

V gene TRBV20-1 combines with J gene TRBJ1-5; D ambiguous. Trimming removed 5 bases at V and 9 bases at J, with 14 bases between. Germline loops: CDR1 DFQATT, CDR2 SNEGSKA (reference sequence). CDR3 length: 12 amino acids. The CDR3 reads CSAAGGTWPQHF. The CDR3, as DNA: TGCAGTGCTGCGGGCGGAACCTGGCCCCAGCATTTT.

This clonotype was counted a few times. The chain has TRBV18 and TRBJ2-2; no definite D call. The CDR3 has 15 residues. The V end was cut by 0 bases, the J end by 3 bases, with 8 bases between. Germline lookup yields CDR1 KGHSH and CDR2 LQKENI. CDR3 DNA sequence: TGTGCCAGCTCACCACCAGCAGGAGACACCGGGGAGCTGTTTTTT. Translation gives CASSPPAGDTGELFF. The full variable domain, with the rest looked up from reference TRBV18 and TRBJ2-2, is NAGVMQNPRHLVRRRGQEARLRCSPMKGHSHVYWYRQLPEEGLKFMVYLQKENIIDESGMPKERFSAEFPKEGPSILRIQQVVRGDSAAYFCASSPPAGDTGELFFGEGSRLTVL.

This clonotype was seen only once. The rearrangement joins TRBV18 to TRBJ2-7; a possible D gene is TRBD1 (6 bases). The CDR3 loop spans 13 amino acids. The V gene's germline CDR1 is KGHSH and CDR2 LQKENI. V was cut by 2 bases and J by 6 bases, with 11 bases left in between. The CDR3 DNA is TGTGCCAGCTCACCAGGGGGCCGTCGCGAGCAGTACTTC. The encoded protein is CASSPGGRREQYF.

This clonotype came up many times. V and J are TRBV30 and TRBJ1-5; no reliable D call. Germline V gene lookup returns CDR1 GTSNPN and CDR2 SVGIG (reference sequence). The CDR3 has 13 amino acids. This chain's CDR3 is CATEVGKNQPQHF. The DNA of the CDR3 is TGTGCAACCGAGGTAGGAAAGAATCAGCCCCAGCATTTT.